One and the same sample provided the 18 T cell receptor beta chains below, sequenced in a study of graft-versus-host responses after intestinal transplantation. Only in-frame clones appear in the TCRdb table, and some are missing; sequencing was by immunoSEQ multiplex PCR. Of about 100,000 clones listed, around 90% were seen once; the top ten hold 16%. The sample here was PBMCs, taken around 450 days after intestinal transplant. The receptors were gathered from a human patient who received an intestinal transplant, so some T cells may come from the graft donor.

The gene calls are TRBV6-6 and TRBJ1-5, with D possibly TRBD1 on 6 matching bases. The CDR3 is made up of 15 amino acids. Trimming removed 0 bases at V and 4 bases at J, with 10 bases between. From germline, CDR1 is MNHNY and CDR2 SVGAGI (reference sequence). Here the CDR3 reads CASSYSGGGNQPQHF. CDR3 bases: TGTGCCAGCAGTTACTCGGGAGGGGGAAATCAGCCCCAGCATTTT.

The chain combines TRBV7-8 with TRBJ2-3, with no clear D. CDR3 length: 11 residues. In germline, CDR1 is SGHVS, CDR2 FQNEAQ. The germline V and J ends were trimmed by 6 bases and 5 bases, with 6 bases remaining between them. The CDR3 DNA follows: TGTGCCAGCAGGATAGTAGATACGCAGTATTTT. As protein: CASRIVDTQYF.

This chain joins TRBV11-2 and TRBJ2-7, with a tentative D call TRBD1 (6 bases). The CDR3 covers 17 residues. Germline CDR1 is SGHAT and CDR2 is FQNNGV. Trimming removed 5 bases at V and 1 base at J, with 21 bases between. CDR3: CASSALAGETFSYEQYF. The CDR3 region has the DNA TGTGCCAGCAGCGCCCTTGCAGGGGAAACATTTTCCTACGAGCAGTACTTC.

The chain links TRBV19 to TRBJ1-2; D is unresolved. The CDR3 loop spans 13 amino acids. V lost 1 base to trimming and J lost 4 bases, with 7 bases between them. Germline loops: CDR1 LNHDA, CDR2 SQIVND (reference sequence). CDR3 sequence: CASSIGHIYGYTF. CDR3 coding DNA: TGTGCCAGTAGTATAGGGCACATCTATGGCTACACCTTC.

The chain is built from TRBV15 and TRBJ1-5; a weak D match, TRBD1 (6 bases). V gave up 3 bases and J gave up 0 bases, with 15 bases separating them. From germline, CDR1 is LNHNV and CDR2 YYDKDF (reference sequence). The CDR3 is 17 residues long. CDR3 residues: CATSRAGQLYSNQPQHF. Here the CDR3 DNA reads TGTGCCACCAGCAGGGCCGGACAGCTCTATAGCAATCAGCCCCAGCATTTT.

V and J are TRBV5-1 and TRBJ1-4; 8 bases align to TRBD1. CDR3 length: 14 amino acids. After removal of 3 bases from V and 5 bases from J, the junction contained 3 bases not matched to a gene. Germline loops: CDR1 SGHRS, CDR2 YFSETQ. The CDR3 coding sequence is TGCGCCAGCAGCTGGGACAGGCCAAATGAAAAACTGTTTTTT. Translation gives CASSWDRPNEKLFF.

The genes are TRBV6-1 and TRBJ1-2; weak D call: TRBD1 (5 bases). V dropped 1 base and J dropped 4 bases, with 13 bases sitting between them. The CDR3 runs to 15 residues. The V gene's germline CDR1 is MNHNS and CDR2 SASEGT. CDR3 nucleotides: TGTGCCAGCAGTGAAGTAGGTTGGGGCAGCTATGGCTACACCTTC. Protein: CASSEVGWGSYGYTF.

V gene TRBV11-2 combines with J gene TRBJ2-2; no clear D gene. Germline V gives CDR1 SGHAT, CDR2 FQNNGV. The CDR3 consists of 13 residues. Trimming pared 1 base from V and 5 bases from J, leaving 5 bases between. CDR3 loop: CASSLGVTGELFF. The CDR3, as DNA: TGTGCCAGCAGCTTAGGAGTAACCGGGGAGCTGTTTTTT. The whole variable domain, filled in from reference TRBV11-2 and TRBJ2-2, reads EAGVAQSPRYKIIEKRQSVAFWCNPISGHATLYWYQQILGQGPKLLIQFQNNGVVDDSQLPKDRFSAERLKGVDSTLKIQPAKLEDSAVYLCASSLGVTGELFFGEGSRLTVL.

Regarding this clone: This specimen includes other DNA sequences encoding the same CDR3. The rearrangement joins TRBV7-9 to TRBJ2-2; no firm D call. Looked up from germline, CDR1 is SEHNR and CDR2 is FQNEAQ (reference sequence). Trimming cost V 4 bases and J 1 base, with 10 bases left between them. This CDR3 comprises 15 residues. This CDR3 reads CASSSSRRNTGELFF. The DNA for the CDR3 is TGTGCCAGCAGCTCGTCCAGGAGGAACACCGGGGAGCTGTTTTTT.

CDR3 amino acids: CASSLVGAYGYTF. The CDR3 DNA follows: TGCGCCAGCAGCTTGGTGGGGGCCTATGGCTACACCTTC. V is TRBV5-1 and J is TRBJ1-2, with a possible D match to TRBD1 (6 bases). CDR1 and CDR2 (germline): SGHRS, YFSETQ. The CDR3 extends over 13 amino acids. Between the trimmed V and J ends, which lost 0 bases and 4 bases, there was a span of 7 bases.

The V gene is TRBV11-2, the J gene TRBJ2-2, with D perhaps TRBD1 or TRBD2 (6 bases each). The V gene's germline CDR1 is SGHAT and CDR2 FQNNGV. CDR3 length equals 15 residues. The ends were cut back, 4 bases at V and 4 bases at J, with 13 bases in the middle. The CDR3: CASSYYRGPTGELFF. The CDR3 bases are TGTGCCAGCAGCTATTACCGGGGGCCCACCGGGGAGCTGTTTTTT. Variable domain in full (rest from reference TRBV11-2 and TRBJ2-2): EAGVAQSPRYKIIEKRQSVAFWCNPISGHATLYWYQQILGQGPKLLIQFQNNGVVDDSQLPKDRFSAERLKGVDSTLKIQPAKLEDSAVYLCASSYYRGPTGELFFGEGSRLTVL.

With regard to this clone: Sequence at one end of the junction differs from germline and may be a read error. The V gene is TRBV7-7, the J gene TRBJ2-2; D unclear. CDR3 length equals 14 residues. Germline-derived CDR1 and CDR2 are SSHAT and FNYEAQ (reference sequence). CDR3 in amino acids: CASSPVTFPGELFF. The CDR3 DNA reads TGTGCTAGCAGCCCGGTTACATTCCCCGGGGAGCTGTTTTTT. The full variable domain, with the rest looked up from reference TRBV7-7 and TRBJ2-2, is GAGVSQSPRYKVTKRGQDVTLRCDPISSHATLYWYQQALGQGPEFLTYFNYEAQPDKSGLPSDRFSAERPEGSISTLTIQRTEQRDSAMYRCASSPVTFPGELFFGEGSRLTVL.

The chain joins TRBV5-1 to TRBJ2-2, with D unclear. This CDR3 is 14 amino acids long. The germline V and J ends were trimmed by 1 base and 4 bases, with 8 bases remaining between them. CDR1 SGHRS and CDR2 YFSETQ come from the germline V gene. The CDR3 DNA sequence: TGCGCCAGCAGCTTGAGAACTTTCACCGGGGAGCTGTTTTTT. Its protein product is CASSLRTFTGELFF.

The chain is built from TRBV7-6 and TRBJ2-1, with D possibly TRBD1 on 5 matching bases. With 4 bases removed from V and 6 bases from J, the gap between germline ends came to 10 bases. The CDR3 is 13 residues long. Germline V gene lookup returns CDR1 SGHVS and CDR2 FNYEAQ. CDR3 in amino acids: CASSWWQGNEQFF. For the CDR3, the DNA is TGTGCCAGCAGCTGGTGGCAGGGCAATGAGCAGTTCTTC.

This sequence joins TRBV19 and TRBJ2-3, with a weak D call TRBD1 (5 bases). Looked up from germline, CDR1 is LNHDA and CDR2 is SQIVND (reference sequence). The V end lost 3 bases, the J end lost 5 bases, and 18 bases lay between the germline ends. The CDR3 totals 16 residues. The CDR3 loop is CASSMLGQVVQDTQYF. Here the CDR3 DNA reads TGTGCCAGTAGTATGCTAGGACAAGTGGTTCAAGATACGCAGTATTTT.

The V call is TRBV19, the J call TRBJ1-1; tentatively, D is TRBD1 (5 bases). Germline-derived CDR1 and CDR2 are LNHDA and SQIVND (reference sequence). CDR3 length: 14 residues. Trimming cost V 1 base and J 1 base, with 7 bases left between them. The CDR3 loop reads CASSIVGRNTEAFF. In DNA, the CDR3 is TGTGCCAGTAGTATAGTGGGACGGAACACTGAAGCTTTCTTT.

The chain employs TRBV27 and TRBJ1-2, with 11 nucleotides matching TRBD1. Germline CDR1 is MNHEY and CDR2 is SMNVEV (reference sequence). With 7 bases clipped from V and 7 bases from J, the junction kept 11 bases outside the gene matches. This CDR3 region has 15 residues. The DNA of the CDR3 is TGTGCCAGCACCCCCCCCAGGACAGGGGGCTTTGGCTACACCTTC. Translated: CASTPPRTGGFGYTF.

The chain uses TRBV10-2 and TRBJ2-1; possibly TRBD2 for D (5 bases). The CDR3 spans 12 residues. With 6 bases removed from V and 8 bases from J, the gap between germline ends came to 11 bases. In germline, CDR1 is WSHSY, CDR2 SAAADI. The CDR3 loop reads CASSSGLDEQFF. The CDR3, as DNA: TGCGCCAGCAGCTCGGGGTTGGATGAGCAGTTCTTC.